The 23 T cell receptor beta chains listed next were all sequenced from one sample in a study of T cell responses to AZD1222 COVID-19 vaccine. Sequencing used immunoSEQ multiplex PCR; TCRdb keeps in-frame clones, though not all of them. The sample records about 73,000 clones, 88% being singletons. Here the sequenced sample was peripheral blood, taken on day 0 of AZD1222 vaccination. These receptor sequences come from an adult in good health.

The chain couples TRBV9 to TRBJ1-2; weak D call: TRBD1 (5 bases). V was cut by 4 bases and J by 7 bases, with 11 bases left in between. The CDR3 has 12 residues. Germline CDR1 SGDLS, CDR2 YYNGEE. This CDR3 is CASSPRGGGYTF. Here the CDR3 DNA reads TGTGCCAGCAGCCCCCGGGGCGGTGGCTACACCTTC.

The genes are TRBV30 and TRBJ1-2; no firm D call. Germline V lookup: CDR1 GTSNPN, CDR2 SVGIG (reference sequence). The CDR3 sequence is 12 residues long. Trimming shortened V by 2 bases and J by 4 bases, and 8 bases separated the two germline ends. CDR3: CAWSPRIYGYTF. CDR3 nucleotides: TGTGCCTGGAGTCCTCGGATCTATGGCTACACCTTC.

The chain couples TRBV28 to TRBJ1-2, with D possibly matching TRBD1 (5 bases). The V end lost 1 base, the J end lost 4 bases, and 7 bases lay between the germline ends. Germline-derived CDR1 and CDR2 are MDHEN and SYDVKM. This CDR3 spans 13 amino acids. The CDR3 region is CASSLFQGYGYTF. The CDR3 region has the DNA TGTGCCAGCAGTTTATTTCAGGGCTATGGCTACACCTTC.

This chain connects TRBV14 to TRBJ1-6; D perhaps matches TRBD1 (6 bases). This CDR3 spans 15 amino acids. In germline, CDR1 is SGHDN, CDR2 FVKESK. V lost 0 bases, J lost 4 bases, and 7 bases lay in between. DNA for the CDR3: TGTGCCAGCAGCCAAGAGGACAGATATAATTCACCCCTCCACTTT. Encoded protein: CASSQEDRYNSPLHF.

The chain joins TRBV11-3 to TRBJ1-5, with 11 bases lining up with TRBD1. The V segment lost 5 bases and the J segment 5 bases; nucleotides outside the gene matches: 5. Germline loops: CDR1 SGHNT, CDR2 YENEEA. This CDR3 comprises 15 residues. Written as DNA, the CDR3 is TGTGCCAGCAGCCAGAGGACAGGGGGCGATCAGCCCCAGCATTTT. Protein: CASSQRTGGDQPQHF.

The chain uses TRBV9 and TRBJ1-6, with a weak D call TRBD1 (6 bases). V was clipped by 10 bases and J by 8 bases, with 25 bases between them. CDR1 and CDR2 (germline): SGDLS, YYNGEE. The CDR3 sequence is 16 residues long. CDR3 nucleotides: TGTGCCCGCCGCGCCCGCCGCGGGGGCGGCGATTCACCCCTCCACTTT. Its translation: CARRARRGGGDSPLHF.

The gene calls are TRBV7-2 and TRBJ2-7, with 11 nucleotides matching TRBD2. The junction had 4 bases not matched to a gene; V was cut back by 4 bases and J by 2 bases. Per germline, CDR1 SGHTA and CDR2 FQGNSA. The CDR3 spans 15 residues. The CDR3 coding sequence is TGTGCCAGCAGCTGGAGACTAGCGGGACCCTACGAGCAGTACTTC. Translating it yields CASSWRLAGPYEQYF.

The chain couples TRBV5-6 to TRBJ2-5; D is perhaps TRBD1 (5 bases). Germline loops: CDR1 SGHDT, CDR2 YYEEEE. The ends were cut back, 0 bases at V and 2 bases at J, with 11 bases in the middle. This CDR3 has 15 amino acids. CDR3 protein: CASSLGQGGQETQYF. The CDR3, as DNA: TGTGCCAGCAGCTTGGGGCAGGGCGGTCAAGAGACCCAGTACTTC.

This chain uses TRBV5-1 with TRBJ2-1, with 10 nucleotides matching TRBD1. V lost 7 bases and J lost 0; bases outside the gene matches: 4. This CDR3 is built from 15 residues. Germline V gives CDR1 SGHRS, CDR2 YFSETQ. CDR3 in DNA: TGCGCCAGCGGCCGGACAGGGGGCTCCTACAATGAGCAGTTCTTC. Translating it yields CASGRTGGSYNEQFF. The full variable domain, its missing parts supplied by reference TRBV5-1 and TRBJ2-1, is KAGVTQTPRYLIKTRGQQVTLSCSPISGHRSVSWYQQTPGQGLQFLFEYFSETQRNKGNFPGRFSGRQFSNSRSEMNVSTLELGDSALYLCASGRTGGSYNEQFFGPGTRLTVL.

This chain uses TRBV3-1 (or the pseudogene TRBV3-2) with TRBJ1-4; unclear D gene. The CDR3 totals 15 residues. The V gene lost 5 bases and the J gene lost 3 bases, with 13 bases spanning the gap. Germline CDR1 LGHDT, CDR2 YNNKEL (reference sequence). This chain's CDR3 is CASSEVGTPNEKLFF. Written as DNA, the CDR3 is TGTGCCAGCAGCGAAGTAGGCACCCCTAATGAAAAACTGTTTTTT.

This clone was seen only once. The chain joins TRBV27 to TRBJ2-1; 8 nucleotides match TRBD2. Germline V gene data show CDR1 as MNHEY and CDR2 as SMNVEV (reference sequence). CDR3 size: 14 residues. Trimming cost V 3 bases and J 6 bases; bases outside gene matches: 4. The CDR3 region is CASSFTLAANEQFF. The CDR3, as DNA: TGTGCCAGCAGTTTTACACTAGCGGCCAATGAGCAGTTCTTC.

This rearrangement joins TRBV9 to TRBJ2-5, with 8 bases matching TRBD2. Germline V gene sequence: CDR1 SGDLS, CDR2 YYNGEE. The CDR3 is made up of 14 amino acids. The trim removed 4 bases at V and 3 bases at J, leaving 5 bases unmatched. The CDR3 DNA sequence: TGTGCCAGCAGCCCGCGGGGGGACAAAGAGACCCAGTACTTC. Its protein is CASSPRGDKETQYF.

The chain has TRBV5-1 and TRBJ1-2; tentatively, D is TRBD1 (5 bases). Germline values: CDR1 SGHRS, CDR2 YFSETQ. CDR3 length: 16 residues. Trimming left V 0 bases short and J 4 bases short, with 16 bases between. The CDR3 bases are TGCGCCAGCAGCTTGGATCCTGCGGGGCAGGGCTATGGCTACACCTTC. This codes for CASSLDPAGQGYGYTF.

This chain links TRBV9 with TRBJ1-4, with D unclear. The germline V and J ends were trimmed by 3 bases and 4 bases, with 7 bases remaining between them. The CDR3 loop spans 13 amino acids. From germline, CDR1 is SGDLS and CDR2 YYNGEE. CDR3 nucleotides: TGTGCCAGCAGCGGCGATAATAATGAAAAACTGTTTTTT. This gives the protein CASSGDNNEKLFF. Drawing the rest from reference TRBV9 and TRBJ1-4, the complete variable domain is DSGVTQTPKHLITATGQRVTLRCSPRSGDLSVYWYQQSLDQGLQFLIQYYNGEERAKGNILERFSAQQFPDLHSELNLSSLELGDSALYFCASSGDNNEKLFFGSGTQLSVL.

The chain employs TRBV19 and TRBJ1-2, with D perhaps matching TRBD1 (5 bases). Trimming left V 6 bases short and J 0 bases short, with 11 bases between. Germline V gene sequence: CDR1 LNHDA, CDR2 SQIVND (reference sequence). The CDR3 totals 14 residues. The CDR3 coding sequence is TGTGCCAGTAGCCCCCGACAGACTAACTATGGCTACACCTTC. It specifies CASSPRQTNYGYTF.

This chain links TRBV27 with TRBJ2-1; 10 nucleotides agree with TRBD2. Germline CDR1 and CDR2: MNHEY and SMNVEV (reference sequence). The V gene end was trimmed by 6 bases and the J gene end by 9 bases; junction bases not matched to a gene: 2. The CDR3 extends over 12 amino acids. The CDR3 sequence: CASSLAGVEQFF. CDR3 nucleotide sequence: TGTGCCAGCAGCCTAGCGGGAGTTGAGCAGTTCTTC.

As regards this clone: The junction departs from germline at one end; a sequencing error may be responsible. The chain carries TRBV7-7 and TRBJ2-7; D possibly corresponds to TRBD2 (5 bases). Per the germline V gene, CDR1 is SSHAT and CDR2 is FNYEAQ (reference sequence). CDR3 size: 14 residues. Here the CDR3 reads CASTQIWGVYEQYF. Here the CDR3 DNA reads TGTGCTAGCACCCAAATCTGGGGAGTCTACGAGCAGTACTTC.

The chain employs TRBV27 and TRBJ1-5, with D possibly TRBD1 on 6 matching bases. Germline lookup yields CDR1 MNHEY and CDR2 SMNVEV (reference sequence). The CDR3 has 14 residues. The V end lost 2 bases, the J end lost 6 bases, and 11 bases lay between the germline ends. The CDR3: CASSLGWGRQPQHF. The CDR3 DNA reads as TGTGCCAGCAGTTTAGGATGGGGGCGTCAGCCCCAGCATTTT.

V usage is TRBV30 and J usage is TRBJ2-1; TRBD2 matches 8 bases. The germline CDR1 and CDR2 sequences are GTSNPN and SVGIG (reference sequence). This CDR3 region has 16 residues. Trimming removed 2 bases from V and 5 bases from J; junction bases left unmatched: 11. The CDR3: CAWSRFSGKKDNEQFF. DNA of the CDR3: TGTGCCTGGAGTAGGTTTAGCGGGAAAAAAGACAATGAGCAGTTCTTC.

The genes are TRBV5-1 and TRBJ1-2, with 7 bases that match TRBD1. The CDR3 has 13 residues. With V trimmed by 7 bases and J by 6 bases, 9 bases remained unmatched. The germline gives CDR1 SGHRS, CDR2 YFSETQ. The CDR3 coding sequence is TGCGCCAGCGCCACGACAGGGTTTGATGGCTACACCTTC. Protein product: CASATTGFDGYTF.

This rearrangement joins TRBV7-3 to TRBJ2-7; 9 nucleotides match TRBD1. The CDR3 has 15 residues. The V and J ends lost 3 bases and 3 bases, in that order; junction bases with no gene match: 6. Germline V gene data show CDR1 as SGHTA and CDR2 as FQGTGA. The CDR3 region is CASSLRSGQGYEQYF. The DNA of the CDR3 is TGTGCCAGCAGCTTGAGGTCGGGACAGGGCTACGAGCAGTACTTC.

The chain couples TRBV11-2 to TRBJ2-7; TRBD1 matches 8 bases. The germline V gene has CDR1 SGHAT and CDR2 FQNNGV. V was clipped by 3 bases and J by 4 bases; unmatched bases: 8. The CDR3 is 15 amino acids. CDR3 loop: CASSFVVRGQYEQYF. CDR3 DNA: TGTGCCAGCAGCTTTGTCGTCAGGGGGCAATACGAGCAGTACTTC.

The chain is built from TRBV6-5 and TRBJ2-7; D unresolved. The CDR3 runs 15 residues. V was cut by 8 bases and J by 0 bases, with 17 bases left in between. Per germline, CDR1 MNHEY and CDR2 SVGAGI. CDR3 region: CASRDSSASSYEQYF. The CDR3 DNA is TGTGCCAGCCGTGACTCATCTGCAAGCTCCTACGAGCAGTACTTC.